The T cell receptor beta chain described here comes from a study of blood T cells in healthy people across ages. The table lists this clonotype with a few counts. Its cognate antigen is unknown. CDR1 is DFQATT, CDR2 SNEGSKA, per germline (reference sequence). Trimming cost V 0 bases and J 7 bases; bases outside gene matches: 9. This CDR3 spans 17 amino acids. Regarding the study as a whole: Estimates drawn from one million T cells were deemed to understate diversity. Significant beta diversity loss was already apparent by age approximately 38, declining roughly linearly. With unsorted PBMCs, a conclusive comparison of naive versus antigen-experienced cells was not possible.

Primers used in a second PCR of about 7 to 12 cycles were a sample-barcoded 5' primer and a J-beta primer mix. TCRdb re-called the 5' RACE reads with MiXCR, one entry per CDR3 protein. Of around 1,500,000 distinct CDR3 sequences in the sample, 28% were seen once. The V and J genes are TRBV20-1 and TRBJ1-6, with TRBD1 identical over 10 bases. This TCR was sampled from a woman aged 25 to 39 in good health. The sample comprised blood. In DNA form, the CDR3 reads TGCAGTGCTAGAGAGGGGACAGGGGTTTCGGAGAATTCACCCCTCCACTTT. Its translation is CSAREGTGVSENSPLHF.